The 3 T cell receptor beta chains listed next were all sequenced from one sample in a study of coeliac disease. Clones were read by immunoSEQ multiplex PCR, and TCRdb kept only the in-frame ones, dropping some. This sample has about 1,700 clones, with around 70% found just once. The sample was lymphocytes from the gut lamina propria. The receptors derive from a human donor without celiac disease.

The chain recombines TRBV2 with TRBJ2-3, with 8 bases lining up with TRBD1. Germline V gives CDR1 SNHLY, CDR2 FYNNEI. V shed 8 bases and J 6 bases; nucleotides not matched to a gene: 4. The CDR3 contains 12 residues. The CDR3 region is CASQTGADTQYF. The CDR3 DNA sequence: TGTGCCAGCCAGACAGGGGCGGATACGCAGTATTTT.

The chain joins TRBV7-2 to TRBJ1-1, with 11 bases identical to TRBD1. Germline values: CDR1 SGHTA, CDR2 FQGNSA. The CDR3 contains 13 residues. V trimming: 5 bases; J trimming: 7 bases; junction bases outside the gene matches: 3. CDR3 sequence: CASSLGTGGEAFF. In nucleotides, the CDR3 is TGTGCCAGCAGCCTCGGGACAGGGGGTGAAGCTTTCTTT.

This clone was seen more than once but under ten times. This chain connects TRBV6-1 to TRBJ2-7, with 7 positions matching TRBD2. Germline V gene data show CDR1 as MNHNS and CDR2 as SASEGT. This CDR3 is built from 13 residues. V lost 2 bases and J lost 6; bases outside the gene matches: 4. CDR3 residues: CASSELGRGEQYF. In DNA, the CDR3 is TGTGCCAGCAGTGAATTAGGGAGGGGCGAGCAGTACTTC.